This T cell receptor beta chain derives from a study of T cell responses to AZD1222 COVID-19 vaccine. Some clones are missing from TCRdb's copy, which holds only in-frame ones; the method was immunoSEQ multiplex PCR. The sample lists 150,000 to 200,000 clones; 92% were seen once. Study conclusions and caveats: Seropositivity was recorded at baseline in only 5 or 6 AZD1222 recipients. It was only after the peak T cell response that any repertoires were sampled.

As to this clone: Its antigen is undetermined.

Germline loops: CDR1 MNHEY, CDR2 SVGAGI. The CDR3 is 14 residues long. V was shortened by 0 bases and J by 4 bases, with 9 bases between the two germline ends. This clonotype was sampled from an adult in good health. The V call is TRBV6-5, the J call TRBJ1-2; weak D call: TRBD1 (6 bases). The specimen comprised peripheral blood, sampled on day 0 of AZD1222 vaccination. Written as DNA, the CDR3 is TGTGCCAGCAGTTACTCAGGGGGGATCTATGGCTACACCTTC. Residues: CASSYSGGIYGYTF.